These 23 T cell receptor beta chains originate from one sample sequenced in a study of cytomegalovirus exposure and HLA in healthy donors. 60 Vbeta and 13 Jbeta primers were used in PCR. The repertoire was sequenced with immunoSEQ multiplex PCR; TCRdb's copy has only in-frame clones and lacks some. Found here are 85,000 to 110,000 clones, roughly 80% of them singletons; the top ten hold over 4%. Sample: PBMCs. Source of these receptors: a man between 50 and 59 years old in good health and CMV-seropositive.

The CDR3 nucleotides are TGTGCCATCAGAAGACAGGGTGCCTCTGGGGCCAACGTCCTGACTTTC. Its protein product is CAIRRQGASGANVLTF. J is TRBJ2-6 and V is TRBV10-3; 7 nucleotides agree with TRBD1. Germline CDR1 ENHRY, CDR2 SYGVKD. The CDR3 runs 16 residues. J was trimmed by 0 bases and V by 6 bases; bases with no gene match: 5.

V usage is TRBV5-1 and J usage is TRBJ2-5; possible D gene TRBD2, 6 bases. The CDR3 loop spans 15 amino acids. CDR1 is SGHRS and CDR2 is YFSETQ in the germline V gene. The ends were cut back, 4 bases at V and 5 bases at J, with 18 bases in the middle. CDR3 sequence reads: CASSPGVSEEETQYF. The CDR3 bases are TGCGCCAGCAGCCCGGGGGTGAGTGAGGAGGAGACCCAGTACTTC.

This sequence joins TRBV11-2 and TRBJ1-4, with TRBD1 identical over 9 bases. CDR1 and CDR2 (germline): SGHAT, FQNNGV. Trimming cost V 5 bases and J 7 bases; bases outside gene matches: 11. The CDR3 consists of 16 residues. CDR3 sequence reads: CASSPQGGTGLEKLFF. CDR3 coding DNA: TGTGCCAGCAGCCCCCAAGGAGGGACAGGGCTTGAAAAACTGTTTTTT.

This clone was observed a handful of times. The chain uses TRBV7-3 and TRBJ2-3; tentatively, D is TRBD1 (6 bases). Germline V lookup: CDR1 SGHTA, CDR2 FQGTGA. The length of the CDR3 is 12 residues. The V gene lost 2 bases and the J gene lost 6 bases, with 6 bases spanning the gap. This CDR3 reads CASSLQGDTQYF. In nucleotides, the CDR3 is TGTGCCAGCAGCTTACAGGGGGATACGCAGTATTTT.

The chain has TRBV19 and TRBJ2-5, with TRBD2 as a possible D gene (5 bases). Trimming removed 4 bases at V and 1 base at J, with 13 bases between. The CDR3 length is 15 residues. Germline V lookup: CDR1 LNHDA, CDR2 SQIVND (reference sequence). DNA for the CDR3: TGTGCCAGTAGTACTCTGGGCGGGCTCCAAGAGACCCAGTACTTC. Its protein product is CASSTLGGLQETQYF. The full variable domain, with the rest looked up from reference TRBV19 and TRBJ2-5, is DGGITQSPKYLFRKEGQNVTLSCEQNLNHDAMYWYRQDPGQGLRLIYYSQIVNDFQKGDIAEGYSVSREKKESFPLTVTSAQKNPTAFYLCASSTLGGLQETQYFGPGTRLLVL.

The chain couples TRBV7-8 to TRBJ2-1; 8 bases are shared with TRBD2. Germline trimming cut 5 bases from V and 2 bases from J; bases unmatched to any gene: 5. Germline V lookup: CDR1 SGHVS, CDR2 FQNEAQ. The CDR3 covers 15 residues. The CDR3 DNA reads TGTGCCAGCAGCCCCGAAGCGGGAGCCTACAATGAGCAGTTCTTC. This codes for CASSPEAGAYNEQFF.

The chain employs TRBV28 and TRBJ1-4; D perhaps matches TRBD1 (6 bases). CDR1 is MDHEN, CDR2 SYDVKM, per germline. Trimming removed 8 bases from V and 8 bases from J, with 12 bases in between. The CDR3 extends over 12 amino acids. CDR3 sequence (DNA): TGTGCCAGCGGGGCGGGGGGCGAAAAACTGTTTTTT. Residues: CASGAGGEKLFF.

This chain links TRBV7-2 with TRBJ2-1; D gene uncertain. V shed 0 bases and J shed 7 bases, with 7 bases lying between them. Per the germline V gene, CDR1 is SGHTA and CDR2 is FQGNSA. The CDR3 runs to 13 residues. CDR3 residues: CASSLAPVNEQFF. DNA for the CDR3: TGTGCCAGCAGCTTAGCCCCAGTGAATGAGCAGTTCTTC.

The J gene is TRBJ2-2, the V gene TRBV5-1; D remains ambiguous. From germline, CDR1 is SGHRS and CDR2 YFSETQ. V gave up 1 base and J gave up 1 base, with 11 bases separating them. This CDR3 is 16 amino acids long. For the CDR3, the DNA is TGCGCCAGCAGCTTGAGTTCAGTGAAGAACACCGGGGAGCTGTTTTTT. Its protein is CASSLSSVKNTGELFF.

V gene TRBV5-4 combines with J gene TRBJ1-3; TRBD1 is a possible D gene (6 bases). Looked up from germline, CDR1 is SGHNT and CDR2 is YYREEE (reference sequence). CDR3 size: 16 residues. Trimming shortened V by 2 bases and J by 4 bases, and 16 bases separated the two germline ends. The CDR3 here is CASSFNPTGPGNTIYF. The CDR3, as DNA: TGTGCCAGCAGCTTTAATCCTACAGGGCCCGGAAACACCATATATTTT.

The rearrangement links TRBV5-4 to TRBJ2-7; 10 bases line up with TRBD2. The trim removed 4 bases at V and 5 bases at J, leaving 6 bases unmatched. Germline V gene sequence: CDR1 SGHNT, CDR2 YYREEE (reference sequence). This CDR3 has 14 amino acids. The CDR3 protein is CASSRGLAVDEQYF. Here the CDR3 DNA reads TGTGCCAGCAGCCGAGGACTAGCGGTTGACGAGCAGTACTTC.

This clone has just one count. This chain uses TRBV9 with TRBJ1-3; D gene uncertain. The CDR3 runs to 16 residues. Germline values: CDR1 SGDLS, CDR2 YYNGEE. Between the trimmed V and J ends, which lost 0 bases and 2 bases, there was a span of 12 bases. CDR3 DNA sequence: TGTGCCAGCAGCGTAGAGTTGACGGGTGCTGGAAACACCATATATTTT. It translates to CASSVELTGAGNTIYF.

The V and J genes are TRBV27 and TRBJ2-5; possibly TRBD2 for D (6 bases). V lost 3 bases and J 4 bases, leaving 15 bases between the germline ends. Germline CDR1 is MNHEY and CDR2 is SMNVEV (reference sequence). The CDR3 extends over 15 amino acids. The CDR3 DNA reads TGTGCCAGCAGTTTGTACGGGCGGGGTGGAGAGACCCAGTACTTC. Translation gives CASSLYGRGGETQYF.

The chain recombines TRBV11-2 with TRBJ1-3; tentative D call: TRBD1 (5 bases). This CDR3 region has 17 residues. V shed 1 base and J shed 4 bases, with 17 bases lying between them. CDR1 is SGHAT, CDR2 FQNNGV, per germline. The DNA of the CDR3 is TGTGCCAGCAGCTTAGGGAGTAGCAGGGTGATCGGAAACACCATATATTTT. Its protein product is CASSLGSSRVIGNTIYF.

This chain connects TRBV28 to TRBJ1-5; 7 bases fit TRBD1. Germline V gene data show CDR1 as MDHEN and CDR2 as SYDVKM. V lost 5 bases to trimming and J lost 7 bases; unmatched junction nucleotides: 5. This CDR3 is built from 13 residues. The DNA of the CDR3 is TGTGCCAGCAGTGAAGACAGGGAACAGCCCCAGCATTTT. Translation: CASSEDREQPQHF.

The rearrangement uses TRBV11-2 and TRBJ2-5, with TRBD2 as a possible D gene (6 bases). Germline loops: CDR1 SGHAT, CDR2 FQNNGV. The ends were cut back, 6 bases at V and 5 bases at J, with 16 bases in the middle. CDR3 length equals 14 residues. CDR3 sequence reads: CASRTYGGMETQYF. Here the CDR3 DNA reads TGTGCCAGCAGAACCTACGGGGGTATGGAGACCCAGTACTTC.

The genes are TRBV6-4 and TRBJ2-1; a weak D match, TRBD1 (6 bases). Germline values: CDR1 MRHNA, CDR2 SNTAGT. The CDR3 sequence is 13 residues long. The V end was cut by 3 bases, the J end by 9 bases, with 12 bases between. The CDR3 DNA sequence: TGTGCCAGCAGTGAGACTCAGGGGCTTGAGCAGTTCTTC. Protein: CASSETQGLEQFF.

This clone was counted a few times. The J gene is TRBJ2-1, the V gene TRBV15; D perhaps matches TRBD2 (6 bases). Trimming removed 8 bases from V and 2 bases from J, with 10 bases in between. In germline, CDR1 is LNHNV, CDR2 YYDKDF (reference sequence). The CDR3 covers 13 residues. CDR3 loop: CATSGGTYNEQFF. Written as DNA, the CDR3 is TGTGCCACCTCCGGCGGGACCTACAATGAGCAGTTCTTC. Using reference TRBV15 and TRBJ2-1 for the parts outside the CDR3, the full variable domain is DAMVIQNPRYQVTQFGKPVTLSCSQTLNHNVMYWYQQKSSQAPKLLFHYYDKDFNNEADTPDNFQSRRPNTSFCFLDIRSPGLGDTAMYLCATSGGTYNEQFFGPGTRLTVL.

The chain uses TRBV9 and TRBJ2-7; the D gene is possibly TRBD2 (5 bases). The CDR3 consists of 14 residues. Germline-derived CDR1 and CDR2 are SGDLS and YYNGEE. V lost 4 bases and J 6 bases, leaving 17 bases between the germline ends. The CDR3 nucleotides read TGTGCCAGCAGCCTTCGGGGATTCCCCTGCGAGCAGTACTTC. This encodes CASSLRGFPCEQYF.

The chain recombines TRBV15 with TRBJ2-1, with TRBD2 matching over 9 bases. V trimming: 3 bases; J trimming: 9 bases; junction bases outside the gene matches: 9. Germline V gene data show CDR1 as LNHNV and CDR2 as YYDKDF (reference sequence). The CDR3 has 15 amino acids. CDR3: CATSRPSGMGAEQFF. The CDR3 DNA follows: TGTGCCACCAGCAGGCCTAGCGGGATGGGGGCTGAGCAGTTCTTC.

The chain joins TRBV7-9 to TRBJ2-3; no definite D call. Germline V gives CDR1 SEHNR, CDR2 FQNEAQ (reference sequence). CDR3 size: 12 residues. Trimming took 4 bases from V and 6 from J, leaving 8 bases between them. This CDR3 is CASSSVVDTQYF. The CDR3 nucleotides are TGTGCCAGCAGCTCCGTCGTGGATACGCAGTATTTT.

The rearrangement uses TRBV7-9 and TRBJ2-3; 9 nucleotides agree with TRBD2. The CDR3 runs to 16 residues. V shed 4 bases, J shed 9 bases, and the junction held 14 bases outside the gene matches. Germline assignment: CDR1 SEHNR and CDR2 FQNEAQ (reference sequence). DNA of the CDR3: TGTGCCAGCAGCTACCTAGCGGGGCCCCCCACAGGGACGCAGTATTTT. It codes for CASSYLAGPPTGTQYF.

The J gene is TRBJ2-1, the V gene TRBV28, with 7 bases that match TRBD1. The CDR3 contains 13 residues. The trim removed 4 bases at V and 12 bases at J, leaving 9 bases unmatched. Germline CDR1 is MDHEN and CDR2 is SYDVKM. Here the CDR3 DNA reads TGTGCCAGCAGTTCCACGCACAGGGGTGGGCAGTTCTTC. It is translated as CASSSTHRGGQFF.